Given below is one T cell receptor beta chain in context. The sample belongs to a study of blood T cell repertoires in COVID-19. CDR3 length: 14 residues. The germline V gene encodes CDR1 MGHRA and CDR2 YSYEKL. V lost 4 bases to trimming and J lost 0 bases; unmatched junction nucleotides: 2. Assay used: immunoSEQ multiplex PCR; TCRdb lists only in-frame clones, some missing. The sample has over 150,000 clones; 85% are singletons. Patients from Seattle were sampled longitudinally, starting during active infection. The V and J genes are TRBV4-1 and TRBJ1-1; TRBD1 matches at 7 bases. This receptor was taken from a woman aged 55-70 years with COVID-19, enrolled during active disease. Material: peripheral blood. This CDR3 is CASSLQGLNTEAFF. Written as DNA, the CDR3 is TGCGCCAGCAGCCTACAGGGGTTGAACACTGAAGCTTTCTTT.